The rows below give T cell receptor beta chains drawn from one sample of a study of identical twins. TCRdb ran MiXCR on the 5' RACE reads and lists one entry per CDR3 protein. The sample holds hundreds of thousands of distinct CDR3 sequences, roughly 6% seen once. Sequencing was performed on naive T cells sorted from blood. The origin of the receptors is a man aged 18 to 29 in good health. CDR3s include the opening cysteine and the closing phenylalanine or tryptophan. Fields, in order: J gene, clone size, D gene, V gene, CDR3 protein, CDR3 DNA. The D gene is left open where the match is weak. Rows may omit the clone size; those that give it use once, few, many or a size class.

>TRBJ1-5|many|.|TRBV7-8
CASSPGRDPNQPQHF
TGTGCCAGCAGCCCAGGGAGGGATCCTAATCAGCCCCAGCATTTT
>TRBJ2-3|many|.|TRBV25-1
CASSERVGYADTQYF
TGTGCCAGCAGTGAACGGGTGGGGTACGCAGATACGCAGTATTTT
>TRBJ1-4|.|.|TRBV5-1
CASSLEGGLNEKLFF
TGCGCCAGCAGCTTGGAGGGGGGCCTTAATGAAAAACTGTTTTTT
>TRBJ2-1|few|TRBD2|TRBV5-6
CATILWRAGVRGEQFF
TGTGCCACTATTCTTTGGCGAGCGGGAGTCCGGGGCGAGCAGTTCTTC
>TRBJ2-5|few|.|TRBV24-1
CATSDWTGTDQETQYF
TGTGCCACCAGTGATTGGACCGGGACGGACCAAGAGACCCAGTACTTC
>TRBJ2-2|.|.|TRBV6-1
CASRMQQGAHTGELFF
TGTGCCAGCAGGATGCAACAAGGGGCGCATACCGGGGAGCTGTTTTTT
>TRBJ2-2|.|.|TRBV10-3
CAISKGLMNTGELFF
TGTGCCATCAGCAAAGGGCTGATGAACACCGGGGAGCTGTTTTTT
>TRBJ2-2|many|.|TRBV12-3/TRBV12-4
CASGGNTGELFF
TGTGCCAGCGGAGGGAACACCGGGGAGCTGTTTTTT
>TRBJ1-1|many|.|TRBV29-1
CSVVGQTNTEAFF
TGCAGCGTTGTCGGGCAAACGAACACTGAAGCTTTCTTT
>TRBJ2-7|many|.|TRBV20-1
CSARDSGQLGEQYF
TGCAGTGCTAGAGACTCGGGGCAACTCGGGGAGCAGTACTTC
>TRBJ2-5|many|.|TRBV29-1
CSAFLGETQYF
TGCAGCGCCTTCCTAGGGGAGACCCAGTACTTC
>TRBJ1-1|many|TRBD1|TRBV6-2/TRBV6-3
CASSSHRDRGAEAFF
TGTGCCAGCAGTTCACACCGGGACAGGGGGGCTGAAGCTTTCTTT
>TRBJ1-1|few|.|TRBV19
CASSIVNTEAFF
TGTGCCAGTAGTATAGTCAACACTGAAGCTTTCTTT
>TRBJ1-1|many|.|TRBV4-2
CASSQEGGVTEAFF
TGTGCCAGCAGCCAAGAGGGGGGGGTCACTGAAGCTTTCTTT
>TRBJ2-3|many|.|TRBV12-3/TRBV12-4
CASTPLSTRDTQYF
TGTGCCAGCACCCCTTTAAGCACCCGAGATACGCAGTATTTT
>TRBJ2-1|many|.|TRBV27
CASMAVGPGADNEQFF
TGTGCCAGCATGGCGGTTGGTCCCGGGGCGGACAATGAGCAGTTCTTC
>TRBJ2-1|many|.|TRBV5-6
CASSFKGAGYNEQFF
TGTGCCAGCAGCTTCAAGGGTGCTGGGTACAATGAGCAGTTCTTC
>TRBJ2-3|many|.|TRBV6-2/TRBV6-3
CASSNPVGRILVPDTQYF
TGTGCCAGCAGTAATCCCGTCGGACGTATACTAGTTCCAGATACGCAGTATTTT
>TRBJ2-3|many|.|TRBV25-1
CASSEPGAAGDTQYF
TGTGCCAGCAGTGAACCGGGGGCCGCTGGAGATACGCAGTATTTT
>TRBJ2-5|.|.|TRBV4-3
CASSQIQDWAGWRSQYF
TGCGCCAGCAGCCAGATACAGGACTGGGCGGGTTGGAGGTCCCAGTACTTC
>TRBJ2-1|few|TRBD1|TRBV20-1
CSASGQGKGDEQFF
TGCAGTGCTAGCGGACAGGGGAAGGGGGATGAGCAGTTCTTC
>TRBJ2-3|many|TRBD2|TRBV11-2
CASSRGGGPSHLYF
TGTGCCAGCAGCCGCGGCGGGGGGCCCAGTCATCTGTATTTT
>TRBJ1-2|.|.|TRBV6-2/TRBV6-3
CASYDEGRGFGSRTGYTF
TGTGCCAGCTACGACGAAGGGAGGGGTTTCGGGTCGCGTACTGGCTACACCTTC
>TRBJ2-2|many|.|TRBV5-1
CASSRDKYTGELFF
TGCGCCAGCAGCCGAGACAAATACACCGGGGAGCTGTTTTTT
>TRBJ2-3|many|.|TRBV20-1
CSAREQWGTDTQYF
TGCAGTGCTAGGGAGCAATGGGGCACAGATACGCAGTATTTT
>TRBJ2-1|many|TRBD2|TRBV7-2
CASSLGGSGMFNEQFF
TGTGCCAGCAGCTTAGGGGGTAGCGGGATGTTCAATGAGCAGTTCTTC
>TRBJ2-7|few|.|TRBV5-5
CASSRGQIRVYEQYF
TGTGCCAGCAGCCGGGGACAAATAAGGGTCTACGAGCAGTACTTC
>TRBJ2-1|many|.|TRBV20-1
CSAPLTNEQFF
TGCAGTGCTCCCCTTACTAATGAGCAGTTCTTC
>TRBJ2-7|many|TRBD1|TRBV28
CASSWDSNEQYF
TGTGCCAGCAGTTGGGACAGTAACGAGCAGTACTTC
>TRBJ2-2|many|TRBD2|TRBV6-1
CASSVTPGGTGELFF
TGTGCCAGCAGTGTCACGCCGGGGGGTACCGGGGAGCTGTTTTTT
>TRBJ1-1|.|.|TRBV6-2/TRBV6-3
CASSSARLITEAFF
TGTGCCAGCAGTTCGGCGAGGCTAATCACTGAAGCTTTCTTT
>TRBJ2-5|.|TRBD2|TRBV28
CASSLGSGRATETQYF
TGTGCCAGCAGTTTAGGTAGCGGGAGGGCCACAGAGACCCAGTACTTC
>TRBJ2-3|many|.|TRBV5-5
CASSLEAGTLRLTQYF
TGTGCCAGCAGCTTGGAGGCTGGGACCCTGAGGCTGACGCAGTATTTT
>TRBJ1-2|few|TRBD1|TRBV7-2
CASSLVGTGRKGYGYTF
TGTGCCAGCAGCTTAGTCGGGACAGGGAGAAAGGGCTATGGCTACACCTTC
>TRBJ1-4|.|.|TRBV7-9
CASRFSGKGNEKLFF
TGTGCCAGCAGATTTTCCGGGAAGGGGAATGAAAAACTGTTTTTT
>TRBJ1-4|few|.|TRBV11-2
CASSLDPWTQQFNEKLFF
TGTGCCAGCAGCTTAGATCCTTGGACACAACAGTTTAATGAAAAACTGTTTTTT
>TRBJ2-7|many|.|TRBV4-3
CASSVGVGTAFEQYF
TGCGCCAGCAGCGTGGGGGTTGGGACCGCCTTTGAGCAGTACTTC
>TRBJ2-5|few|TRBD1|TRBV10-3
CAIGQGQETQYF
TGTGCCATTGGACAGGGTCAAGAGACCCAGTACTTC
>TRBJ2-1|many|.|TRBV29-1
CSVDRRDDEQFF
TGCAGCGTTGACCGGCGGGATGATGAGCAGTTCTTC
>TRBJ2-1|few|.|TRBV12-3/TRBV12-4
CASSPRSGYNEQFF
TGTGCCAGCAGTCCCCGTTCAGGTTACAATGAGCAGTTCTTC
>TRBJ2-5|few|TRBD2|TRBV5-1
CASSPGGGNQETQYF
TGCGCCAGCAGCCCCGGGGGAGGGAACCAAGAGACCCAGTACTTC
>TRBJ1-6|few|.|TRBV18
CASTRDKDLPLHF
TGTGCCAGCACCCGGGATAAGGATTTGCCCCTCCACTTT
>TRBJ2-1|many|.|TRBV5-1
CASSLDRGNEQFF
TGTGCCAGCAGTTTGGACAGAGGCAATGAGCAGTTCTTC
>TRBJ2-6|.|.|TRBV2
CAREKVSGANVLTF
TGTGCCAGGGAAAAGGTCTCTGGGGCCAACGTCCTGACTTTC
>TRBJ1-5|.|.|TRBV12-3/TRBV12-4
CASSSDGSNQPQHF
TGTGCCAGCAGTTCGGACGGTTCCAATCAGCCCCAGCATTTT
>TRBJ2-2|.|.|TRBV7-6
CASSSEPGDANTGELFF
TGTGCCAGCAGCTCCGAACCAGGGGACGCGAACACCGGGGAGCTGTTTTTT
>TRBJ2-4|many|TRBD1|TRBV15
CATSDQGAQNIQYF
TGTGCCACCAGCGATCAGGGGGCCCAAAACATTCAGTACTTC
>TRBJ1-4|.|.|TRBV2
CASKTIATNEKLFF
TGTGCCAGCAAAACGATCGCAACTAATGAAAAACTGTTTTTT
>TRBJ2-2|many|.|TRBV6-2/TRBV6-3
CASSYRALTLTGELFF
TGTGCCAGCAGTTATAGGGCCTTGACTCTTACCGGGGAGCTGTTTTTT
>TRBJ2-2|.|TRBD2|TRBV19
CASGTSGTSGELFF
TGTGCCAGTGGGACTAGCGGGACCTCCGGGGAGCTGTTTTTT
>TRBJ2-7|few|.|TRBV2
CASRQRAFEIYEQYF
TGTGCCAGCAGGCAGCGGGCCTTCGAGATCTACGAGCAGTACTTC
>TRBJ2-5|few|.|TRBV12-3/TRBV12-4
CASSLVRVGETQYF
TGTGCCAGCAGTTTAGTTCGTGTTGGAGAGACCCAGTACTTC
>TRBJ2-7|many|.|TRBV7-9
CASSPLMDTIEQYF
TGTGCCAGCAGCCCTTTGATGGACACAATAGAGCAGTACTTC